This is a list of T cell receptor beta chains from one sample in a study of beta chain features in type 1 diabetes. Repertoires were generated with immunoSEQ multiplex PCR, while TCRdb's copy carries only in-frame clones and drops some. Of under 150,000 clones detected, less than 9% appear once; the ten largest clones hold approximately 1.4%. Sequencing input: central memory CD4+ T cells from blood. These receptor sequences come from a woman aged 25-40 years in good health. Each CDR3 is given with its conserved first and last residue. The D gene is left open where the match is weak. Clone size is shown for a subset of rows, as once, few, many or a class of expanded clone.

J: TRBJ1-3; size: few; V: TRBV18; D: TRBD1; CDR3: CASSPTGDGNTIYF; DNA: TGTGCCAGCTCACCAACAGGGGATGGAAACACCATATATTTT
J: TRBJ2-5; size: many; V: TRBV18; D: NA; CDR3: CASSPVGVEGETQYF; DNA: TGTGCCAGCTCACCAGTGGGAGTTGAGGGAGAGACCCAGTACTTC
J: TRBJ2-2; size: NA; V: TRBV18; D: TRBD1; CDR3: CASSHAGGSTGELFF; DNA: TGTGCCAGCTCACACGCAGGGGGCTCTACCGGGGAGCTGTTTTTT
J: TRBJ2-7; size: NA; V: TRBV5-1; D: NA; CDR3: CASSLALADPRSEQYF; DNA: TGCGCCAGCAGCTTGGCTTTGGCAGATCCACGATCCGAGCAGTACTTC
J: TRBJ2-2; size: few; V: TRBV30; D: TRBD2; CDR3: CAWVGLPPGELFF; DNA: TGTGCCTGGGTGGGACTACCGCCCGGGGAGCTGTTTTTT
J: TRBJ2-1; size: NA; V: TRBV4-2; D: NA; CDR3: CASSQGDLAYNEQFF; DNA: TGTGCCAGCAGCCAAGGGGACTTGGCGTACAATGAGCAGTTCTTC
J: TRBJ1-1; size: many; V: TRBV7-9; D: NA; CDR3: CASSFSGSNTEAFF; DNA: TGTGCCAGCAGCTTCTCGGGATCAAACACTGAAGCTTTCTTT
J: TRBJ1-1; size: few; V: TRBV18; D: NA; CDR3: CASSTENTEAFF; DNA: TGTGCCAGCTCAACAGAGAACACTGAAGCTTTCTTT
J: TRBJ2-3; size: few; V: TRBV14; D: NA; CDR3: CASSQALAENTQYF; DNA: TGTGCCAGCAGCCAAGCGCTAGCAGAAAATACGCAGTATTTT
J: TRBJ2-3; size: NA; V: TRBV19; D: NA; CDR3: CASSLPSTDTQYF; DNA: TGTGCCAGTAGTCTACCTTCCACAGATACGCAGTATTTT
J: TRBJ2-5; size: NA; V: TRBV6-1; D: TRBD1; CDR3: CASSPGQGASETQYF; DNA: TGTGCCAGCAGTCCGGGACAGGGGGCATCAGAGACCCAGTACTTC
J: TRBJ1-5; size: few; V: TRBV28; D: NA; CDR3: CASSRSGGNQPQHF; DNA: TGTGCCAGCAGCCGCTCAGGGGGCAATCAGCCCCAGCATTTT
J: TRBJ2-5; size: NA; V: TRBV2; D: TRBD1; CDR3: CASKIQGVKRETQYF; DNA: TGTGCCAGCAAGATACAGGGGGTTAAAAGGGAGACCCAGTACTTC
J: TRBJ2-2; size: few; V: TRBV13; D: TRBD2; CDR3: CASSRLAGTGELFF; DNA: TGTGCCAGCAGCCGACTAGCAGGCACCGGGGAGCTGTTTTTT
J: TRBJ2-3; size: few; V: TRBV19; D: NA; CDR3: CASSVSTDTQYF; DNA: TGTGCCAGTAGTGTCTCGACAGATACGCAGTATTTT
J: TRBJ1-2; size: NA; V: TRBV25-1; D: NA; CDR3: CASSESLGKGNYGYTF; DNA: TGTGCCAGCAGTGAATCCTTGGGAAAGGGGAACTATGGCTACACCTTC
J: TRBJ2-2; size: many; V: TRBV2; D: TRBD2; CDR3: CASRRLAGGGTGELFF; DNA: TGTGCCAGCAGGAGACTAGCGGGAGGTGGGACCGGGGAGCTGTTTTTT
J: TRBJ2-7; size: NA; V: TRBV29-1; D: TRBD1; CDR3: CSVESGQTYEQYF; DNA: TGCAGCGTTGAGTCGGGACAGACCTACGAGCAGTACTTC
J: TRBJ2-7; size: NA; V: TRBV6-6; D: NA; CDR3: CASSYLSGSYEQYF; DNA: TGTGCCAGCAGTTACCTGAGCGGGTCCTACGAGCAGTACTTC
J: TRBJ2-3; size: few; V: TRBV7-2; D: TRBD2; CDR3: CASSRSAGAPGDTQYF; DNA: TGTGCCAGCAGCCGATCGGCGGGAGCTCCTGGGGATACGCAGTATTTT
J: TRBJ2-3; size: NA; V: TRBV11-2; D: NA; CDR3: CASSFPPTSADTQYF; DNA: TGTGCCAGCAGCTTCCCGCCCACTAGTGCAGATACGCAGTATTTT
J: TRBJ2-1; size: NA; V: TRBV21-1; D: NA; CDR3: CASSKRASGRGYEQFF; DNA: TGTGCCAGCAGCAAGCGGGCTAGCGGGAGGGGCTATGAGCAGTTCTTC
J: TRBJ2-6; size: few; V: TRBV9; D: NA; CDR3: CASSEGGEVAGANVLTF; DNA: TGTGCCAGCAGCGAGGGGGGGGAGGTGGCTGGGGCCAACGTCCTGACTTTC
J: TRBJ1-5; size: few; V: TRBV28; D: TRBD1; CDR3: CASSLSPDRGSSPQHF; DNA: TGTGCCAGCAGTTTAAGCCCGGACAGGGGTTCGAGCCCCCAGCATTTT
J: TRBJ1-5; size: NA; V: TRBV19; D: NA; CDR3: CASISGGGNQPQHF; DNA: TGTGCCAGTATCTCGGGAGGGGGAAATCAGCCCCAGCATTTT
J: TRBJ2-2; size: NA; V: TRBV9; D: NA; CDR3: CASSGLFGTHDTGELFF; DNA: TGTGCCAGCAGCGGCCTATTCGGGACACATGACACCGGGGAGCTGTTTTTT
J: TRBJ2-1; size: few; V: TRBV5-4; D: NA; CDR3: CASSQDWATEQFF; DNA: TGTGCCAGCAGCCAAGATTGGGCGACCGAGCAGTTCTTC
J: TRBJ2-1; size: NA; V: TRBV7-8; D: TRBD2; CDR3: CASSLGRGGYNEQFF; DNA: TGTGCCAGCAGCTTAGGGCGGGGAGGGTACAATGAGCAGTTCTTC
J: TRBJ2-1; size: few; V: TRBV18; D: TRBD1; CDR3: CASSPPDRGRSEQFF; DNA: TGTGCCAGCTCACCACCGGACAGGGGGCGTTCTGAGCAGTTCTTC
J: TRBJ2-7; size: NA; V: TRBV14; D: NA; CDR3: CASSRQGFWDEQYF; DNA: TGTGCCAGCAGCCGGCAGGGTTTCTGGGACGAGCAGTACTTC
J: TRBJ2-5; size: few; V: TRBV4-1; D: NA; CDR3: CASSQAKQLETQYF; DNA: TGCGCCAGCAGCCAAGCTAAACAGTTGGAGACCCAGTACTTC
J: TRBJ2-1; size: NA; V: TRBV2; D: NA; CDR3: CASSPEKGLMNEQFF; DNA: TGTGCCAGCAGTCCGGAAAAGGGGTTAATGAATGAGCAGTTCTTC
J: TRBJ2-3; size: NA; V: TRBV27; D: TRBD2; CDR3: CASRRAGGGTDTQYF; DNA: TGTGCCAGCAGGAGAGCGGGAGGGGGCACAGATACGCAGTATTTT
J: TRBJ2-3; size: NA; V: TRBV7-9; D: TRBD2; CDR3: CASSLGGWTSVADTQYF; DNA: TGTGCCAGCAGCTTAGGTGGTTGGACTAGCGTTGCAGATACGCAGTATTTT
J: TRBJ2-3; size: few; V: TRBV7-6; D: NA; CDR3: CASSFTGIRDTQYF; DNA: TGTGCCAGCAGCTTCACCGGGATCCGGGATACGCAGTATTTT
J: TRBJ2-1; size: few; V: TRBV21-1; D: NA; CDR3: CASTEPSGSSYNEQFF; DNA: TGTGCCAGCACGGAACCTAGCGGGAGCTCCTACAATGAGCAGTTCTTC
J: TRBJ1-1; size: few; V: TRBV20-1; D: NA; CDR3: CSHRGNTEAFF; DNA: TGCAGTCACCGGGGGAACACTGAAGCTTTCTTT
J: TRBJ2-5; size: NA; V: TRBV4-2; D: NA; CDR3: CASSPFGRKQETQYF; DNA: TGTGCCAGCAGCCCGTTCGGGAGAAAGCAAGAGACCCAGTACTTC
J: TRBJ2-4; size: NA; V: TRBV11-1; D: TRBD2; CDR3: CASSLANPSGRGIQYF; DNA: TGTGCCAGCAGCTTAGCGAATCCTAGCGGGAGAGGCATTCAGTACTTC
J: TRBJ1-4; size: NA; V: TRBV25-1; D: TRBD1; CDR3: CASSEYGDRGSKLFF; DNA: TGTGCCAGCAGTGAATATGGGGACAGGGGCTCAAAACTGTTTTTT
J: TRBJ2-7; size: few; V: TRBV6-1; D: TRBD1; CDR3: CASSLGQIGPHEQYF; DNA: TGTGCCAGCAGTTTGGGACAGATTGGGCCCCACGAGCAGTACTTC
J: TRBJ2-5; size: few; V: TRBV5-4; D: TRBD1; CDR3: CASSFGQGPHSGETQYF; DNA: TGTGCCAGCAGCTTTGGACAGGGGCCACATTCGGGGGAGACCCAGTACTTC
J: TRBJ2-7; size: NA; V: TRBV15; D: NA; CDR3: CATSRDTGMGYEQYF; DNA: TGTGCCACCAGCAGAGATACAGGGATGGGCTACGAGCAGTACTTC
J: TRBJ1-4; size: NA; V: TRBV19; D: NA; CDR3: CASSTRRRENEKLFF; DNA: TGTGCCAGTAGTACCCGCCGCAGGGAAAATGAAAAACTGTTTTTT
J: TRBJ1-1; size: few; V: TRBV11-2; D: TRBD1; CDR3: CASSLGQGLTVNTEAFF; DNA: TGTGCCAGCAGCTTGGGACAGGGGCTCACCGTGAACACTGAAGCTTTCTTT
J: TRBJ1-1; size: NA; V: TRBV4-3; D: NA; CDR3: CASSQGPGQMNTEAFF; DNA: TGCGCCAGCAGCCAAGGCCCTGGACAGATGAACACTGAAGCTTTCTTT
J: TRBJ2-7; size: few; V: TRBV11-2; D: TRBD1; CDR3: CASSLGGGTGIAYEQYF; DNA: TGTGCCAGCAGCTTAGGGGGGGGGACAGGGATCGCCTACGAGCAGTACTTC
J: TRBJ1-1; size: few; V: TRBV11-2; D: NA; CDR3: CASSHPNGQTFF; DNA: TGTGCCAGCAGCCACCCTAATGGGCAGACTTTCTTT
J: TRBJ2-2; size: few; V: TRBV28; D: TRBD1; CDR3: CASSTQGQGANTGELFF; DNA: TGTGCCAGCAGTACTCAGGGACAGGGGGCGAATACCGGGGAGCTGTTTTTT
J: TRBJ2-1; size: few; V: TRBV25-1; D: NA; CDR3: CASSGTSSPYNEQFF; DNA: TGTGCCAGCAGTGGAACTAGTAGTCCGTACAATGAGCAGTTCTTC